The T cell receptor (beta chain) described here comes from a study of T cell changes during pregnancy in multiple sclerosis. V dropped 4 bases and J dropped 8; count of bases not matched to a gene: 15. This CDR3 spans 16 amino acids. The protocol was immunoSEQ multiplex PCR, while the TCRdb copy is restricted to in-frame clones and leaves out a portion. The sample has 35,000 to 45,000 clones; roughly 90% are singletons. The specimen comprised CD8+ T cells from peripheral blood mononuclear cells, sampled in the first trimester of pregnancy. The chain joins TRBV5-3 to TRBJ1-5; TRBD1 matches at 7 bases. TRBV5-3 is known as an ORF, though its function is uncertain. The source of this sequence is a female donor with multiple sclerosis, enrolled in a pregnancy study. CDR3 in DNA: TGTGCCAGAAGCGCCCACAGGGGAACCTTCTCTGAGCCCCAGCATTTT. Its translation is CARSAHRGTFSEPQHF.